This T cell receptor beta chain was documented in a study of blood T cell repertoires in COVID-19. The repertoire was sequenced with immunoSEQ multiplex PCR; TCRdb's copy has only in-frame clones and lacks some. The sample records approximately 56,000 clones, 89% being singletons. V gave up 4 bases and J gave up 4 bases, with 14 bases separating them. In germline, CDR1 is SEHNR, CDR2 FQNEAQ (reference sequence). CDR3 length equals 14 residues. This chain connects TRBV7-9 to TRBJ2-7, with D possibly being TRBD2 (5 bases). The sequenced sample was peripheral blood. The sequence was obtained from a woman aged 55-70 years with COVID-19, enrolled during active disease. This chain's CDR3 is CASSSEGTRYEQYF. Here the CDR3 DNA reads TGTGCCAGCAGCTCCGAGGGAACTCGTTACGAGCAGTACTTC.